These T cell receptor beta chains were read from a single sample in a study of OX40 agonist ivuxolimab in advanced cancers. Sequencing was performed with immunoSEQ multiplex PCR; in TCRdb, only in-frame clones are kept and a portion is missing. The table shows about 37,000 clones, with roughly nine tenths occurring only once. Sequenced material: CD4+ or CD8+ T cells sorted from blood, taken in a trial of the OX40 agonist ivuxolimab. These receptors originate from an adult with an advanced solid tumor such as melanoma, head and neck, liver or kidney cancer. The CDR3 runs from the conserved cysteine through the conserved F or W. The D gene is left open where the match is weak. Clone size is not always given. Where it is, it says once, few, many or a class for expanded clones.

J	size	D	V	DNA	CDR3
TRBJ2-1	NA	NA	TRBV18	TGTGCCAGCTCACCACCGGCAGGGCAGTATCAGTTCTTC	CASSPPAGQYQFF
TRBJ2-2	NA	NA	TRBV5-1	TGCGCCAGCAGCTGGGACTACACCGGGGAGCTGTTTTTT	CASSWDYTGELFF
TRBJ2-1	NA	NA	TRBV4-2	TGTGCCAGCAGCCAGGGCTCATTGTCCCGCGAGCAGTTCTTC	CASSQGSLSREQFF
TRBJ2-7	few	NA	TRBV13	TGTGCCAGCAGCTTAGGACGGGAGAGCTCCTACGAGCAGTACTTC	CASSLGRESSYEQYF
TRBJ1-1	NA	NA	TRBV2	TGTGCCAGCAACCAGGGTCGGAACACTGAAGCTTTCTTT	CASNQGRNTEAFF
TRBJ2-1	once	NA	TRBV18	TGTGCCAGCTCAGCCCTTTCGGAAAATGAGCAGTTCTTC	CASSALSENEQFF
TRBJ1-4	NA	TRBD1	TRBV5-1	TGCGCCAGCAGCCCCGGGACAGGGAATGAAAAACTGTTTTTT	CASSPGTGNEKLFF
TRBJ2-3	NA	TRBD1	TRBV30	TGTGCCTGGAGTCGGGGACAGTTAGATACGCAGTATTTT	CAWSRGQLDTQYF
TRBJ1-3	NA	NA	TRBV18	TGTGCCAGCTCACAGGGATCTGGAAACACCATATATTTT	CASSQGSGNTIYF
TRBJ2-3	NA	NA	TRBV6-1	TGTGCCAGCAGTGAAGGACGATGGGGGCGCACAGATACGCAGTATTTT	CASSEGRWGRTDTQYF
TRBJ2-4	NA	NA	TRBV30	TGTGCCTCCAAGACCCCTATACGGGGGTTCGCAAACATTCAGTACTTC	CASKTPIRGFANIQYF
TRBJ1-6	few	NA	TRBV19	TGTGCCGTTGCTGAGGGGAAGAATTCACCCCTCCACTTT	CAVAEGKNSPLHF
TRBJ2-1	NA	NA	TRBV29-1	TGCAGCGTTGTCTTGGGGGCGTTGAACTCCTACAATGAGCAGTTCTTC	CSVVLGALNSYNEQFF
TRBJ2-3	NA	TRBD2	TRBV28	TGTGCCACGTTGCCTAGCGGGGCTACAGATACGCAGTATTTT	CATLPSGATDTQYF
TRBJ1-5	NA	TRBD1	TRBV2	TGTGCCAGCAGCCCGGGGCAGGGGGCTTTTTGGCCCCAGCATTTT	CASSPGQGAFWPQHF
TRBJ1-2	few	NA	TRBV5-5	TGTGCCAGCAGCTTGTTGAGGGGAGGCAGCTATGGCTACACCTTC	CASSLLRGGSYGYTF
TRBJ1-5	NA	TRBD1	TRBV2	TGTGCCAGCAGTGGAGACAGGGTTCGCCAGCCCCAGCATTTT	CASSGDRVRQPQHF
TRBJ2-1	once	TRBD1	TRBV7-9	TGTGCCAGCAGCTTCTCAGGACAGGGCAATGAGCAGTTCTTC	CASSFSGQGNEQFF
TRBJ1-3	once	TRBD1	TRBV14	TGTGCCAGCAGGGGACAGGGACCTGGAAACACCATATATTTT	CASRGQGPGNTIYF
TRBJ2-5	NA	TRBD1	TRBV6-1	TGTGCCAGCAGTGAAACAGGGGGCCGAGGAGAGACCCAGTACTTC	CASSETGGRGETQYF
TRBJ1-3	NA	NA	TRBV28	TGTGCCAGCACCCCTCACGACACTCCTGGAAACACCATATATTTT	CASTPHDTPGNTIYF
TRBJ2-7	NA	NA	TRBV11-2	TGTGCCAGCAGCTTAGGTCATCAGCAGTACTTC	CASSLGHQQYF
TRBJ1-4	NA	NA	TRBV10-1	TGCGCCAGCAGTGAGGGCCAGGGGAATGAAAAACTGTTTTTT	CASSEGQGNEKLFF
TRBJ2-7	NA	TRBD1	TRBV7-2	TGTGCCAGCAGCTACGGGACAGGGGGTTCCGAGCAGTACTTC	CASSYGTGGSEQYF
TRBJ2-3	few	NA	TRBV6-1	TGTGCCAGCAGTGTGTCGGATACGCAGTATTTT	CASSVSDTQYF
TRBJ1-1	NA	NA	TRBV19	TGTGCCAGTAGAGCCGCTACAGGGATGAACACTGAAGCTTTCTTT	CASRAATGMNTEAFF
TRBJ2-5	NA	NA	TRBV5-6	TGTGCCAGCACCCGGTATAGGGCACAAATAGAGACCCAGTACTTC	CASTRYRAQIETQYF
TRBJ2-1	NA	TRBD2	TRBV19	TGTGCCAGTAGTATAGGTCTAGCGGGGGGGCTTGACAATGAGCAGTTCTTC	CASSIGLAGGLDNEQFF
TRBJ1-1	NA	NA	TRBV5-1	TGCGCCAGCAGGTTCCAAATGAACACTGAAGCTTTCTTT	CASRFQMNTEAFF
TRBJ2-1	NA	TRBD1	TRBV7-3	TGTGCCAGCAGCTTAGACAGGGACGGGTACAATGAGCAGTTCTTC	CASSLDRDGYNEQFF
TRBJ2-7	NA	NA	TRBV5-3	TGTGCCAGAAGCCTCCCGAGACAGCACTACGAGCAGTACTTC	CARSLPRQHYEQYF
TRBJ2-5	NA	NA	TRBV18	TGTGCCAGCTCACCCCCGTTCCAAGAGACCCAGTACTTC	CASSPPFQETQYF
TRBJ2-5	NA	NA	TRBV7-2	TGTGCCAGCAGCTTAGGAGGACAGCCCCAAGAGACCCAGTACTTC	CASSLGGQPQETQYF
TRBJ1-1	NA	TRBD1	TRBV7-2	TGTGCCAGCAGCTTAGTCCCCGGGACAGGGAACACTGAAGCTTTCTTT	CASSLVPGTGNTEAFF
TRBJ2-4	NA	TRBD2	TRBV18	TGTGCCAGCTCACCAATGCCGGGGGAGGGCATTCAGTACTTC	CASSPMPGEGIQYF
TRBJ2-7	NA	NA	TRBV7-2	TGTGCCAGCAGCTTTGGACGGACGAAAACCTACGAGCAGTACTTC	CASSFGRTKTYEQYF
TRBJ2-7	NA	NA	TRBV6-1	TGTGCCAGCAGTGAAGGGCGCAGGTTCTACGAGCAGTACTTC	CASSEGRRFYEQYF
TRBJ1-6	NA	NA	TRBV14	TGTGCCAGCAGCCAAGGACGCGTACATAATTCACCCCTCCACTTT	CASSQGRVHNSPLHF
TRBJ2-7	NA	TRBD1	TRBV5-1	TGCGCCAGCAGCTTGTCGGGACAGTCCTACGAGCAGTACTTC	CASSLSGQSYEQYF
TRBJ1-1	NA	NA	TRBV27	TGTGCCAGCAGTTTATCCCCGACAGGGAACACTGAAGCTTTCTTT	CASSLSPTGNTEAFF
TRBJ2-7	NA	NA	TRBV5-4	TGTGCCAGCAGCCGGGTAATGATGGGCTCCTACGAGCAGTACTTC	CASSRVMMGSYEQYF
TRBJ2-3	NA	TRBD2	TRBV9	TGTGCCAGCAGAAAGCTAGCGGGGGGCACAGATACGCAGTATTTT	CASRKLAGGTDTQYF
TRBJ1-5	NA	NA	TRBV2	TGTGCCAGCAGACAAGACTCTAGGGTTCATAGCAATCAGCCCCAGCATTTT	CASRQDSRVHSNQPQHF
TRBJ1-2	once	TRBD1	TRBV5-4	TGTGCCAGCAGCTCGGACAGGGCCAACTATGGCTACACCTTC	CASSSDRANYGYTF
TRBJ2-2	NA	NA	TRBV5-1	TGCGCCAGCAGCTGGGGGACCTTCACCGGGGAGCTGTTTTTT	CASSWGTFTGELFF
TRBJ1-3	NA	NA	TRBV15	TGTGCCACCAGCGAAACAGGGAGACTTGGAAACACCATATATTTT	CATSETGRLGNTIYF